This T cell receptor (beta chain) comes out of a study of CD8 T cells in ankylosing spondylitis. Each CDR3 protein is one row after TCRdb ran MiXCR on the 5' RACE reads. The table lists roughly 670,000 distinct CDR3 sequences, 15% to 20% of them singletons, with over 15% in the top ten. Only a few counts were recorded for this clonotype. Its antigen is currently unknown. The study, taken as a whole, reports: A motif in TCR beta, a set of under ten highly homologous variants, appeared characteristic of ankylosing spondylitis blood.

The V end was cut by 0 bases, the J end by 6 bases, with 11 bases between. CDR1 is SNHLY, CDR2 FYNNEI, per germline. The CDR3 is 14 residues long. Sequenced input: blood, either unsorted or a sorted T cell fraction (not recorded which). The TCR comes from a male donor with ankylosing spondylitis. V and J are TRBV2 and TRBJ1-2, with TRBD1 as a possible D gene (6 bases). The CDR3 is CASSEAGGGDGYTF. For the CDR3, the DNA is TGTGCCAGCAGTGAAGCCGGGGGGGGCGATGGCTACACCTTC. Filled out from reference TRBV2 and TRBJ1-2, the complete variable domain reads EPEVTQTPSHQVTQMGQEVILRCVPISNHLYFYWYRQILGQKVEFLVSFYNNEISEKSEIFDDQFSVERPDGSNFTLKIRSTKLEDSAMYFCASSEAGGGDGYTFGSGTRLTVV.